These T cell receptor beta chains were read from a single sample in a study of shared clonotypes between healthy human individuals. Sequenced by immunoSEQ multiplex PCR; TCRdb stores in-frame clones only, minus some. The sample yields about 590,000 clones, roughly 95% seen once. Sequenced sample: naive CD8+ T cells sorted from blood. These TCRs come from a woman in her twenties or thirties in good health. The CDR3 runs from the conserved cysteine through the conserved F or W. The order of the fields is CDR3 protein, CDR3 DNA, J gene, CDR3 length, V gene, D gene, clone size. D genes are given only for firm matches. Clone size is not always given. Where it is, it says once, few, many or a class for expanded clones.

CASSESSYNEQFF | TGCGCCAGCAGTGAAAGTTCATACAATGAGCAGTTCTTC | TRBJ2-1 | 13 | TRBV10-1 | . | .
CASSFVNTEAFF | TGTGCCAGCAGTTTTGTAAACACTGAAGCTTTCTTT | TRBJ1-1 | 12 | TRBV28 | . | .
CASSWGTRSSYEQFF | TGTGCCAGCAGCTGGGGGACTAGGAGTTCTTATGAGCAGTTCTTC | TRBJ2-1 | 15 | TRBV5-4 | TRBD2 | .
CASSEGTIPWETQYF | TGTGCCAGCAGTGAAGGGACTATTCCCTGGGAGACCCAGTACTTC | TRBJ2-5 | 15 | TRBV25-1 | TRBD2 | .
CASSQVRHSEQFF | TGTGCCAGCAGCCAAGTACGGCATTCTGAGCAGTTCTTC | TRBJ2-1 | 13 | TRBV14 | . | .
CASRLASLVSYEQYF | TGTGCCAGCAGACTAGCGAGCCTAGTCTCCTACGAGCAGTACTTC | TRBJ2-7 | 15 | TRBV27 | TRBD2 | .
CASRGSYEQYF | TGTGCCAGCAGGGGCTCCTACGAGCAGTACTTC | TRBJ2-7 | 11 | TRBV13 | . | .
CASSQPRQGEKLFF | TGCGCCAGCAGCCAACCTAGACAGGGGGAAAAACTGTTTTTT | TRBJ1-4 | 14 | TRBV4-1 | TRBD1 | .
CASSPEGPGNEQFF | TGCGCCAGCAGCCCGGAAGGTCCGGGCAATGAGCAGTTCTTC | TRBJ2-1 | 14 | TRBV5-1 | . | once
CASSPGLAVLGTQYF | TGTGCCAGCAGCCCGGGACTAGCGGTTCTTGGAACCCAGTACTTC | TRBJ2-5 | 15 | TRBV5-5 | TRBD2 | .
CASREAGGSYGYTF | TGTGCCAGCAGAGAAGCGGGGGGGAGCTATGGCTACACCTTC | TRBJ1-2 | 14 | TRBV9 | . | .
CASTWMADSTEAFF | TGTGCCAGCACCTGGATGGCGGACAGCACTGAAGCTTTCTTT | TRBJ1-1 | 14 | TRBV5-6 | . | .
CASSYQGRSYEQYF | TGTGCCAGCAGTTATCAGGGCCGAAGCTACGAGCAGTACTTC | TRBJ2-7 | 14 | TRBV6-5 | . | .
CASSLEGSEAFF | TGTGCCAGCAGCTTGGAGGGTTCGGAAGCTTTCTTT | TRBJ1-1 | 12 | TRBV5-6 | . | .
CASTDRKSYEQYF | TGTGCCAGCACCGACAGAAAATCCTACGAGCAGTACTTC | TRBJ2-7 | 13 | TRBV6-5 | . | .
CASSSLQGTNPYEQYF | TGTGCCAGCAGCTCCCTTCAGGGGACCAACCCCTACGAGCAGTACTTC | TRBJ2-7 | 16 | TRBV7-8 | . | once
CASSFGTDSTPLHF | TGTGCCAGCAGTTTCGGGACCGACTCAACACCCCTCCACTTT | TRBJ1-6 | 14 | TRBV27 | . | .
CASSPTSGTGEQYF | TGTGCCAGCAGTCCGACTAGCGGGACGGGCGAGCAGTACTTC | TRBJ2-7 | 14 | TRBV27 | TRBD2 | .
CASSLGPREAGSNQPQHF | TGTGCCAGCAGCCTCGGGCCTCGGGAAGCAGGAAGCAATCAGCCCCAGCATTTT | TRBJ1-5 | 18 | TRBV7-9 | . | few
CASSHRQGSTDTQYF | TGCGCCAGCAGCCATAGACAGGGGTCCACAGATACGCAGTATTTT | TRBJ2-3 | 15 | TRBV4-1 | TRBD1 | .
CASSREDYTKFAEAFF | TGCGCCAGCAGCCGAGAAGATTACACGAAATTCGCTGAAGCTTTCTTT | TRBJ1-1 | 16 | TRBV4-1 | . | .
CASSLGLAGLYNEQFF | TGTGCCAGCAGCTTAGGGCTAGCGGGATTATACAATGAGCAGTTCTTC | TRBJ2-1 | 16 | TRBV7-9 | TRBD2 | .
CASSLVDRGTGANVLTF | TGTGCCAGCAGCTTAGTGGACAGGGGGACTGGGGCCAACGTCCTGACTTTC | TRBJ2-6 | 17 | TRBV7-8 | TRBD1 | .
CASSRTGECTF | TGTGCCAGCAGCCGGACAGGGGAATGCACCTTC | TRBJ1-2 | 11 | TRBV28 | TRBD1 | once
CSVRTNYEQYF | TGCAGCGTTCGGACTAACTACGAGCAGTACTTC | TRBJ2-7 | 11 | TRBV29-1 | . | .
CASLPTGGRQETQYF | TGTGCCAGCTTACCCACAGGGGGAAGGCAAGAGACCCAGTACTTC | TRBJ2-5 | 15 | TRBV6-4 | TRBD1 | .
CSVPLGGALHEQYF | TGCAGCGTTCCCCTGGGGGGGGCTCTCCACGAGCAGTACTTC | TRBJ2-7 | 14 | TRBV29-1 | . | .
CASSLTGETGELFF | TGTGCCAGCAGTTTAACAGGGGAGACCGGGGAGCTGTTTTTT | TRBJ2-2 | 14 | TRBV27 | TRBD1 | once
CSVCPRQGRGELFF | TGCAGCGTTTGCCCCCGACAGGGGAGGGGGGAGCTGTTTTTT | TRBJ2-2 | 14 | TRBV29-1 | TRBD1 | .
CASSVDRGRPGELFF | TGCGCCAGCAGCGTGGACAGGGGGCGCCCCGGGGAGCTGTTTTTT | TRBJ2-2 | 15 | TRBV5-1 | TRBD1 | .
CASSLIGAEAFF | TGTGCCAGCAGTTTAATAGGCGCTGAAGCTTTCTTT | TRBJ1-1 | 12 | TRBV27 | . | .
CASSLAGTSYEQYF | TGTGCCAGCAGCTTAGCGGGTACCTCCTACGAGCAGTACTTC | TRBJ2-7 | 14 | TRBV5-4 | . | .
CASSWDRGPLVAKNIQYF | TGTGCCAGCAGTTGGGACAGGGGACCGCTTGTAGCCAAAAACATTCAGTACTTC | TRBJ2-4 | 18 | TRBV2 | TRBD1 | .
CASSGSSYEQYF | TGTGCCAGCAGCGGGAGCTCCTACGAGCAGTACTTC | TRBJ2-7 | 12 | TRBV11-2 | . | .
CASSEGQPSGNTIYF | TGTGCCAGCAGTGAAGGTCAGCCATCTGGAAACACCATATATTTT | TRBJ1-3 | 15 | TRBV2 | . | .
CASSLELAEFNEQFF | TGTGCCAGCAGCTTAGAACTAGCGGAGTTCAATGAGCAGTTCTTC | TRBJ2-1 | 15 | TRBV11-2 | TRBD2 | .
CASSSFRGSFVTF | TGTGCCAGCAGTTCCTTTAGGGGGAGTTTCGTCACCTTC | TRBJ1-2 | 13 | TRBV6-5 | . | .
CASSLFTSGSSTDNEQFF | TGTGCCAGCAGTTTATTTACCAGCGGGAGTAGTACCGACAATGAGCAGTTCTTC | TRBJ2-1 | 18 | TRBV28 | TRBD2 | .
CASSLLAGELPYNEQFF | TGTGCCAGCAGCTTACTAGCGGGAGAGCTTCCCTACAATGAGCAGTTCTTC | TRBJ2-1 | 17 | TRBV5-4 | TRBD2 | .
CASSFSGPGNTIYF | TGTGCCAGCAGCTTTTCCGGGCCTGGAAACACCATATATTTT | TRBJ1-3 | 14 | TRBV7-8 | . | .
CASSESTDTQYF | TGTGCCAGCAGTGAATCGACAGATACGCAGTATTTT | TRBJ2-3 | 12 | TRBV25-1 | . | .
CASSQATGPYEQYF | TGCGCCAGCAGCCAAGCGACAGGGCCCTACGAGCAGTACTTC | TRBJ2-7 | 14 | TRBV4-1 | TRBD1 | .
CASSLTNSEQYF | TGTGCCAGCAGCTTGACGAATTCCGAGCAGTACTTC | TRBJ2-7 | 12 | TRBV5-4 | . | .
CASSQGRYTEAFF | TGTGCCAGCAGCCAGGGGCGTTACACTGAAGCTTTCTTT | TRBJ1-1 | 13 | TRBV6-5 | . | .
CASSYDSSYEQYF | TGTGCCAGCAGTTACGACAGCTCCTACGAGCAGTACTTC | TRBJ2-7 | 13 | TRBV6-5 | . | .
CSVEPHSGAMYNEQFF | TGCAGCGTCGAACCCCATAGCGGAGCGATGTACAATGAGCAGTTCTTC | TRBJ2-1 | 16 | TRBV29-1 | . | .
CASGAEHEQYF | TGTGCCAGCGGGGCCGAGCACGAGCAGTACTTC | TRBJ2-7 | 11 | TRBV27 | . | .
CAWSVAAAHIQYF | TGTGCCTGGAGTGTAGCTGCGGCACACATTCAGTACTTC | TRBJ2-4 | 13 | TRBV30 | . | .
CSVEWANTGELFF | TGCAGCGTTGAATGGGCGAACACCGGGGAGCTGTTTTTT | TRBJ2-2 | 13 | TRBV29-1 | . | .
CASSLVSGQGGYEQYF | TGTGCCAGCAGCTTAGTTTCTGGGCAGGGCGGCTACGAGCAGTACTTC | TRBJ2-7 | 16 | TRBV7-9 | . | .
CATSAGTPYEQYF | TGTGCCACCAGCGCGGGGACTCCCTACGAGCAGTACTTC | TRBJ2-7 | 13 | TRBV15 | . | .